This TCR beta chain was documented in a study of OX40 agonist ivuxolimab in advanced cancers. About the study: Ivuxolimab, an agonistic anti-OX40 (CD134) antibody, was given to patients. A male proportion of about 86% was recorded, with mean age about 62 years and range about 20 to 79.

The CDR3 loop spans 14 amino acids. V was clipped by 3 bases and J by 2 bases, with 9 bases between them. Germline CDR1 and CDR2: LNHDA and SQIVND (reference sequence). Profiled with immunoSEQ multiplex PCR; TCRdb holds only in-frame clones, not every one. The sample lists under 80,000 clones; 90% were seen once. Points from the study as a whole: Which antigen the expanded peripheral T cells recognized is unknown.

Only one count was recorded for this clone. No antigen is known for it. The sample was CD4+ or CD8+ T cells sorted from blood, taken in a trial of the OX40 agonist ivuxolimab. This sequence joins TRBV19 and TRBJ2-3; D call uncertain. The source of this sequence is an adult with an advanced solid tumor such as melanoma, head and neck, liver or kidney cancer. Here the CDR3 reads CASSMVSVTDTQYF. DNA for the CDR3: TGTGCCAGTAGTATGGTTTCGGTCACAGATACGCAGTATTTT. The entire variable domain, with the rest obtained from reference TRBV19 and TRBJ2-3, is as follows: DGGITQSPKYLFRKEGQNVTLSCEQNLNHDAMYWYRQDPGQGLRLIYYSQIVNDFQKGDIAEGYSVSREKKESFPLTVTSAQKNPTAFYLCASSMVSVTDTQYFGPGTRLTVL.